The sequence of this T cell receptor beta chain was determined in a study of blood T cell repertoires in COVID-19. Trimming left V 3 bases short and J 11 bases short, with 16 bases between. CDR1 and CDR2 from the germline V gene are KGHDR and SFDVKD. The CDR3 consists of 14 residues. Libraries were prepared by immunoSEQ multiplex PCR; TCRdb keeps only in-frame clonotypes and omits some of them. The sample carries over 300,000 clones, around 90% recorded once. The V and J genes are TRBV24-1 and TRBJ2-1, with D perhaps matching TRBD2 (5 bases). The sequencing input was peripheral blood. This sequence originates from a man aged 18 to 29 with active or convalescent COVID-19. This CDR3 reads CATSDMGDDIQQFF. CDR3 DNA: TGTGCCACCAGTGATATGGGAGATGACATCCAGCAGTTCTTC.